This TCR beta chain was captured by sequencing in a study of blood T cell repertoires in COVID-19. Study in general: T cells, B-cell-depleted T cells, or PBMCs provided the cDNA or gDNA that served as material.

Germline V gene lookup returns CDR1 GTSNPN and CDR2 SVGIG (reference sequence). V lost 0 bases and J 1 base, leaving 6 bases between the germline ends. This CDR3 has 13 amino acids. Only in-frame clones appear in the TCRdb table, and some are missing; sequencing was by immunoSEQ multiplex PCR. The sample lists about 200,000 clones, under 90% seen once, with 5.9% in the top ten. V is TRBV30 and J is TRBJ2-5; D unresolved. The sequenced material came from peripheral blood. This receptor was identified in an elderly man with acute or convalescent COVID-19. The CDR3 protein is CAWSVQIQETQYF. Here the CDR3 DNA reads TGTGCCTGGAGTGTACAGATCCAAGAGACCCAGTACTTC.